This TCR beta chain was recorded in a study of T cell responses to AZD1222 COVID-19 vaccine. Study-wide results and limits: Seropositive AZD1222 recipients at baseline numbered only six or seven.

TCRdb's copy holds only in-frame clones and misses some; the assay was immunoSEQ multiplex PCR. The table includes roughly 80,000 clones, 88% detected once. This CDR3 region has 15 residues. Germline V gene sequence: CDR1 SGDLS, CDR2 YYNGEE. The V gene lost 2 bases and the J gene lost 2 bases, with 10 bases spanning the gap. In regard to this clone: Its antigen is still unknown.

The genes are TRBV9 and TRBJ2-2; tentative D call: TRBD2 (6 bases). The receptor was isolated from an adult in good health. Source: peripheral blood, taken on day 0 of MenACWY control vaccination. CDR3 DNA: TGTGCCAGCAGCGTCGGGACTTTCAACACCGGGGAGCTGTTTTTT. It specifies CASSVGTFNTGELFF.